The clone carrying this T cell receptor (beta chain) was seen at least ten times. The antigen is unknown. This sample is part of a study of human T cells and chemical hapten exposure. Study in general: The use of 2% DPC on roughly 2 cm by roughly 2 cm of upper inner arm skin constituted sensitization.

The V gene's germline CDR1 is LGHNA and CDR2 YSLEER. V was cut by 0 bases and J by 2 bases, with 14 bases left in between. There are 17 residues in the CDR3. Time point reported: patch test 1, 2 weeks after DPC sensitization. The treatment denotes: therapeutic diphenylcyclopropenone sensitization with weekly scalp DPC. Whole-study results and caveats: Expanded TCRs grouped into significantly more large CDR3 similarity clusters than controls produced.

MiXCR, run by TCRdb on the RACE reads, gives a single entry per CDR3 protein. The sample has roughly 70,000 distinct CDR3 sequences, 9.8% seen once; the top ten hold 3.3%. The TCR was taken from a woman aged 35 to 49 with alopecia areata. Some clones in this sample may be carry-over from other donors' samples. The chain uses TRBV4-3 and TRBJ2-1; TRBD2 is a possible D gene (6 bases). Material: whole blood, obtained in connection with sensitization to the hapten diphenylcyclopropenone (DPC). For the CDR3, the DNA is TGCGCCAGCAGCCAAGATCCCCGGGGGATCGCCTACAATGAGCAGTTCTTC. Translated, it gives CASSQDPRGIAYNEQFF.